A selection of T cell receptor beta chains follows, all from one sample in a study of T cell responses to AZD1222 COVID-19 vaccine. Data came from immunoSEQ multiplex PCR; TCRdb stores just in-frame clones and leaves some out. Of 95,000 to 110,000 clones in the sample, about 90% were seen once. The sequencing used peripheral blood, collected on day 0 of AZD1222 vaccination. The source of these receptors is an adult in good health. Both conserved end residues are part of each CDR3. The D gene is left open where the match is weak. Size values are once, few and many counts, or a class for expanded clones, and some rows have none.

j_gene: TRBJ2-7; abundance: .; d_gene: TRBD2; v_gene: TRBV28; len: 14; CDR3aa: CAAGKVGGLGEQYF; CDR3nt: TGTGCCGCCGGAAAGGTGGGGGGGTTGGGGGAGCAGTACTTC
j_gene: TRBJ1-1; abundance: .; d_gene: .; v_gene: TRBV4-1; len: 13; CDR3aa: CASSQLSHTEAFF; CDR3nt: TGCGCCAGCAGCCAACTCTCGCACACTGAAGCTTTCTTT
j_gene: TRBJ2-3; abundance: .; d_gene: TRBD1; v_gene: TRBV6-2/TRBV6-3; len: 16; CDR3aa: CASSSGTATRSDTQYF; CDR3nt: TGTGCCAGCAGTTCTGGGACAGCGACACGGTCAGATACGCAGTATTTT
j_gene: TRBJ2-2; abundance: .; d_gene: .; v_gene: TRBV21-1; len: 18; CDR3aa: CASSKKTSGGANTGELFF; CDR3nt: TGTGCCAGCAGCAAAAAGACTAGCGGGGGAGCGAACACCGGGGAGCTGTTTTTT
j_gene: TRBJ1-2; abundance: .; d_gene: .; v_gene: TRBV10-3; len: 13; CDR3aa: CATTPEGKGGYTF; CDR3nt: TGTGCCACCACACCGGAGGGGAAGGGCGGCTACACCTTC
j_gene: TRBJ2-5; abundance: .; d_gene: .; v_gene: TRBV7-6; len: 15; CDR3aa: CASVLGGVKGETQYF; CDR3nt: TGTGCCAGCGTCCTGGGGGGCGTTAAGGGAGAGACCCAGTACTTC
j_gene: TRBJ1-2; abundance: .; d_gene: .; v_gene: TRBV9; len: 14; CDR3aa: CASSVVPQGLGYTF; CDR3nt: TGTGCCAGCAGCGTAGTTCCACAGGGATTGGGCTACACCTTC
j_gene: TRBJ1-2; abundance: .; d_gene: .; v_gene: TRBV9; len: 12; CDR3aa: CASSPDTYGYTF; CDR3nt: TGTGCCAGCAGCCCCGACACGTATGGCTACACCTTC
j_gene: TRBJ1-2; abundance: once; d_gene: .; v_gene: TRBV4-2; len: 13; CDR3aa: CASSRIDAGGYTF; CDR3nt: TGTGCCAGCAGCCGGATCGACGCTGGTGGCTACACCTTC
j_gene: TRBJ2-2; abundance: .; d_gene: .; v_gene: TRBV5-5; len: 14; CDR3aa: CASSLELNTGELFF; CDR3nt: TGTGCCAGCAGCTTGGAACTGAACACCGGGGAGCTGTTTTTT
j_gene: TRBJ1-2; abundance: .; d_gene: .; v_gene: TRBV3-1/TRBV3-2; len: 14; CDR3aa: CASSQDAGNYGYTF; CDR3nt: TGTGCCAGCAGCCAAGATGCGGGGAACTATGGCTACACCTTC
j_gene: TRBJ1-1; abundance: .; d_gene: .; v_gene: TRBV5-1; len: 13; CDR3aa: CASSLGRRTEAFF; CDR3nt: TGCGCCAGCAGCTTGGGACGGCGCACTGAAGCTTTCTTT
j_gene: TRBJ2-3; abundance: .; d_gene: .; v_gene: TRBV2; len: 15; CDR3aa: CASSRLGTSTDTQYF; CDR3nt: TGTGCCAGCAGTCGCCTAGGAACTAGCACAGATACGCAGTATTTT
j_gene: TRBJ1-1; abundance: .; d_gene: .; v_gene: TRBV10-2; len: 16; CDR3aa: CASSEVQGLINTEAFF; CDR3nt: TGCGCCAGCAGTGAGGTACAGGGACTCATCAACACTGAAGCTTTCTTT
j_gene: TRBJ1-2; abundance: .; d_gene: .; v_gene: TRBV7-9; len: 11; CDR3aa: CASTQEGGYTF; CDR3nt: TGTGCCAGCACCCAGGAGGGTGGCTACACCTTC
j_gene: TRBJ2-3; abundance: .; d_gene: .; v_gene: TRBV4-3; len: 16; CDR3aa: CASSSHLGQGGDTQYF; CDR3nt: TGCGCCAGCAGCTCACACCTAGGGCAGGGGGGCGATACGCAGTATTTT
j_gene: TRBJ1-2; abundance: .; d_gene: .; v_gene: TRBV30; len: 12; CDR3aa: CAWSMANYGYTF; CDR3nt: TGTGCCTGGAGTATGGCTAACTATGGCTACACCTTC
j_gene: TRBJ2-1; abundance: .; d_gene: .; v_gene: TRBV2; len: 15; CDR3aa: CASSQGGQSYNEQFF; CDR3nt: TGTGCCAGCAGTCAGGGTGGTCAGTCCTACAATGAGCAGTTCTTC
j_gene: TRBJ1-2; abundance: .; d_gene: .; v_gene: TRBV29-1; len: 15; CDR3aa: CSVEGGFPLSYGYTF; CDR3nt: TGCAGCGTTGAGGGAGGGTTCCCCCTCTCCTATGGCTACACCTTC
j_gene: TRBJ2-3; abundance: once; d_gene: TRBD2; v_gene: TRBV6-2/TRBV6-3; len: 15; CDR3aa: CASSITSGGTDTQYF; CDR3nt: TGTGCCAGCAGTATAACTAGCGGAGGCACAGATACGCAGTATTTT
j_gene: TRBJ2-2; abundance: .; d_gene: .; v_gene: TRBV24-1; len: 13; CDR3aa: CATSDSSAGELFF; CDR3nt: TGTGCCACCAGTGACTCCTCGGCCGGGGAGCTGTTTTTT
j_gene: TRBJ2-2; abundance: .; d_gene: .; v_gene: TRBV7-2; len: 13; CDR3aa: CASSSYEGRELFF; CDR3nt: TGTGCCAGCAGCTCTTATGAGGGGCGTGAGCTGTTTTTT
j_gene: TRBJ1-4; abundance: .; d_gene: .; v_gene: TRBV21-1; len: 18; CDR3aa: CASSKQKSGREKNEKLFF; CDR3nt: TGTGCCAGCAGCAAACAAAAATCGGGACGGGAGAAGAATGAAAAACTGTTTTTT
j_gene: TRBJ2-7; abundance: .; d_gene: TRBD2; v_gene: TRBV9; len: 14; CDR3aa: CASSPKRGPYEQYF; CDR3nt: TGTGCCAGCAGCCCAAAGCGGGGTCCTTACGAGCAGTACTTC
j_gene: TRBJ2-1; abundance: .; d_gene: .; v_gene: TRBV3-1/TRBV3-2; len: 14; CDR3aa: CASSQPSGDNEQFF; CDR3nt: TGTGCCAGCAGCCAGCCTAGTGGAGACAATGAGCAGTTCTTC
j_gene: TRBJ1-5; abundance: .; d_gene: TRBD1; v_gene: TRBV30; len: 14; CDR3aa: CAWSLGQPDQPQHF; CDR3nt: TGTGCCTGGAGCTTGGGACAGCCGGATCAGCCCCAGCATTTT
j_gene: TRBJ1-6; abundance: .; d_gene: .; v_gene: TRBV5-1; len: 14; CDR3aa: CASSPQGGNSPLHF; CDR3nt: TGCGCCAGCAGCCCTCAGGGAGGGAATTCACCCCTCCACTTT
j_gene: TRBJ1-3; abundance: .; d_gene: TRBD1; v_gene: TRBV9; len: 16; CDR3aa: CASSTGQGYTGNTIYF; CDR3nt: TGTGCCAGCAGCACAGGACAGGGTTATACTGGAAACACCATATATTTT
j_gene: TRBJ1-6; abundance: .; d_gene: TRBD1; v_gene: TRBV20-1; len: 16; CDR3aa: CSASSLSRQGNSPLHF; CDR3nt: TGCAGTGCTAGTTCCCTATCCAGACAGGGGAATTCACCCCTCCACTTT
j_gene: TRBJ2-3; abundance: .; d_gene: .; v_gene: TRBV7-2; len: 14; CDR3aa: CASSPGQLPDTQYF; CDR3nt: TGTGCCAGCAGCCCTGGACAGTTACCAGATACGCAGTATTTT
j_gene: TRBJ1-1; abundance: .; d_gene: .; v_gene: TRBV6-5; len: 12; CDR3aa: CASGEGYTEAFF; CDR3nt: TGTGCCAGCGGAGAGGGCTACACTGAAGCTTTCTTT
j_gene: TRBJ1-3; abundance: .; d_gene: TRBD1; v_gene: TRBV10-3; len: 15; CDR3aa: CAIEGARDTGNTIYF; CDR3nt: TGTGCCATCGAGGGGGCCCGGGACACTGGAAACACCATATATTTT
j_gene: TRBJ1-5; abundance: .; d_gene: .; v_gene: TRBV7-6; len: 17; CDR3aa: CASSLAELELDNQPQHF; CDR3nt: TGTGCCAGCAGCTTAGCCGAATTGGAGCTAGACAATCAGCCCCAGCATTTT
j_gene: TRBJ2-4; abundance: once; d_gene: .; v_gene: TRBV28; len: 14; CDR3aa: CASSPQQVKNIQYF; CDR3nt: TGTGCCAGCAGTCCCCAGCAGGTGAAAAACATTCAGTACTTC
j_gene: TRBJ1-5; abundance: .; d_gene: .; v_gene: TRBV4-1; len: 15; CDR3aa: CASRISRTSNQPQHF; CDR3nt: TGCGCCAGCAGAATCTCCAGGACAAGCAATCAGCCCCAGCATTTT
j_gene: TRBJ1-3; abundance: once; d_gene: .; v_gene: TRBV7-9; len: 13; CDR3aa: CASSGTFRNTIYF; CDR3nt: TGTGCCAGCAGCGGGACATTTAGAAACACCATATATTTT
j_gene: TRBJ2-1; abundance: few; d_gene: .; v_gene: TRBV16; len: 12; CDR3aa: CASTEVWREQFF; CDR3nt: TGTGCCAGCACAGAGGTGTGGAGGGAGCAGTTCTTC
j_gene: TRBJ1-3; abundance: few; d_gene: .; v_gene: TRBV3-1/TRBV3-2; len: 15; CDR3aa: CASRQGQFSGNTIYF; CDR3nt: TGTGCCAGCAGACAAGGACAGTTCTCTGGAAACACCATATATTTT
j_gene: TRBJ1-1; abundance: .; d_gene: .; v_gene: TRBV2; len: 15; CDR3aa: CASNPKGALNTEAFF; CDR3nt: TGTGCCAGCAACCCTAAAGGGGCCCTTAACACTGAAGCTTTCTTT
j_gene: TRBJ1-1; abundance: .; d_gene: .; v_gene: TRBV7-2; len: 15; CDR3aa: CASSPPGWVNTEAFF; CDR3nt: TGTGCCAGCAGCCCGCCGGGCTGGGTGAACACTGAAGCTTTCTTT
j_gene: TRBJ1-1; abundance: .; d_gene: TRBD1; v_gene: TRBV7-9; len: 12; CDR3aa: CASSSDRAEAFF; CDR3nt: TGTGCCAGCAGCTCGGACAGGGCTGAAGCTTTCTTT
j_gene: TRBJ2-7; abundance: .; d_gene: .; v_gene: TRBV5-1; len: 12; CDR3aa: CASSLQAHEQYF; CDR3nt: TGCGCCAGCAGCTTGCAGGCCCACGAGCAGTACTTC
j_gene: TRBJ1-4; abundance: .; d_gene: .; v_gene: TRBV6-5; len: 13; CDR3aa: CASNRALGEKLFF; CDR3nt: TGTGCCAGCAACAGGGCCTTGGGTGAAAAACTGTTTTTT
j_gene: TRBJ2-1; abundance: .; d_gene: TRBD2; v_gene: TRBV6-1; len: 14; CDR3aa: CASSHDSGGYEQFF; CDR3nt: TGTGCCAGCAGTCACGATAGCGGGGGGTATGAGCAGTTCTTC
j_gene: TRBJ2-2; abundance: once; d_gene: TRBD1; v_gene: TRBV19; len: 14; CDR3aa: CASRQGANTGELFF; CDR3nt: TGTGCCAGTCGACAGGGGGCGAACACCGGGGAGCTGTTTTTT
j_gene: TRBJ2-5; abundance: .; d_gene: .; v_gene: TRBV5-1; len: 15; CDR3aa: CASSDPQAVRETQYF; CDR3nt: TGCGCCAGCAGCGACCCTCAAGCCGTAAGAGAGACCCAGTACTTC
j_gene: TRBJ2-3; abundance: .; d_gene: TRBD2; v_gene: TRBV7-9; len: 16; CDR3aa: CASSPAAGGSTDTQYF; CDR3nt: TGTGCCAGCAGCCCCGCAGCGGGGGGGAGCACAGATACGCAGTATTTT
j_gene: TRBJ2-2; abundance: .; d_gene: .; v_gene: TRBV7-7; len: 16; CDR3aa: CASSPREPKLEGELFF; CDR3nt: TGTGCCAGCAGCCCCCGGGAGCCCAAGTTGGAGGGGGAGCTGTTTTTT
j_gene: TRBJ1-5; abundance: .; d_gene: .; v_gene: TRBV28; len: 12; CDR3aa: CASGRDNQPQHF; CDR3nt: TGTGCCAGCGGACGGGACAATCAGCCCCAGCATTTT
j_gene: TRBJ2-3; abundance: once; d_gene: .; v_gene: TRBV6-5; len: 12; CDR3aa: CASRSLRDTQYF; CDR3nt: TGTGCCAGCCGGAGCCTTCGGGATACGCAGTATTTT
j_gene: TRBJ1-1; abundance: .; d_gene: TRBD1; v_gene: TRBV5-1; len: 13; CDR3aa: CASSPGQGAEAFF; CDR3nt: TGCGCCAGCAGCCCAGGACAGGGGGCTGAAGCTTTCTTT
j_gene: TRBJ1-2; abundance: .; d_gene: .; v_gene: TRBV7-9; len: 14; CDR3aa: CASSLLWVEDGYTF; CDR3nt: TGTGCCAGCAGCTTACTGTGGGTGGAAGATGGCTACACCTTC
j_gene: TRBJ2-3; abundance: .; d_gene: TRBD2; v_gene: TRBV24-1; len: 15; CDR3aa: CATSDISGGPDTQYF; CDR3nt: TGTGCCACCAGTGATATTAGCGGGGGGCCAGATACGCAGTATTTT
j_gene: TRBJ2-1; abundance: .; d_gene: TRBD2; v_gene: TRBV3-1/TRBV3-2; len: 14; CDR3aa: CASSQETSGGQQFF; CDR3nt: TGTGCCAGCAGCCAAGAAACTAGCGGGGGCCAGCAGTTCTTC
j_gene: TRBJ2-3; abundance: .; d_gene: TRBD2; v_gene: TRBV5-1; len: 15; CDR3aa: CASSLVAGGTDTQYF; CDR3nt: TGCGCCAGCAGCTTGGTTGCGGGGGGCACAGATACGCAGTATTTT
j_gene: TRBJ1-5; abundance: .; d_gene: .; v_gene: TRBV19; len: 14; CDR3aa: CASSIGNSNQPQHF; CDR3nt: TGTGCCAGTAGTATAGGGAATAGCAATCAGCCCCAGCATTTT
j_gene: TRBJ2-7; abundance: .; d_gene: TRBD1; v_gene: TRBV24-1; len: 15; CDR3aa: CATSVTTGGNYEQYF; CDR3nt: TGTGCCACCAGTGTTACGACAGGGGGTAACTACGAGCAGTACTTC
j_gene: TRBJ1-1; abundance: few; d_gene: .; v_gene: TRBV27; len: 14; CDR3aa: CASSRRGKVTEAFF; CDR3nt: TGTGCCAGCTCCCGAAGAGGGAAGGTCACTGAAGCTTTCTTT
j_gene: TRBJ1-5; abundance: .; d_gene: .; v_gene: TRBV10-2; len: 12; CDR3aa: CASSDSNQPQHF; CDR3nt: TGCGCCAGCAGTGACAGCAATCAGCCCCAGCATTTT